These 4 T cell receptor beta chains were all obtained from the same sample, sequenced in a study of cytomegalovirus exposure and HLA in healthy donors. Amplification used 60 Vbeta primers and 13 Jbeta primers. Generated by immunoSEQ multiplex PCR, the TCRdb table keeps only in-frame clones and is missing some. The table records 130,000 to 150,000 clones, 65% to 80% of them present only once. The sequencing input was PBMCs. These receptors were collected from a male donor in good health and CMV-seropositive.

This chain's CDR3 is CASSQEETGGSYEQYF. The CDR3, as DNA: TGCGCCAGCAGCCAAGAAGAGACAGGCGGTTCCTACGAGCAGTACTTC. The chain uses TRBV4-1 and TRBJ2-7; weak D call: TRBD1 (6 bases). The CDR3 spans 16 residues. Trimming stripped 0 bases from V and 1 base from J, with 13 bases between. The germline V gene has CDR1 MGHRA and CDR2 YSYEKL.

The chain employs TRBV7-9 and TRBJ2-7, with a weak D call TRBD2 (5 bases). The CDR3 spans 16 residues. Germline V gene data show CDR1 as SEHNR and CDR2 as FQNEAQ (reference sequence). Deletions cut 5 bases from V and 1 base from J, with 18 bases between. The CDR3 DNA sequence: TGTGCCAGCAGCGGATTCCCGTCTCGCGGGTCCTACGAGCAGTACTTC. It translates to CASSGFPSRGSYEQYF.

CDR3 coding DNA: TGTGCCAGTAGTATAGGGCAGGGGTATAGCAATCAGCCCCAGCATTTT. Translating it yields CASSIGQGYSNQPQHF. The rearrangement uses TRBV19 and TRBJ1-5; TRBD1 might be the D (6 bases). With 1 base removed from V and 0 bases from J, the gap between germline ends came to 10 bases. The CDR3 covers 16 residues. Germline V CDR1 and CDR2: LNHDA, SQIVND (reference sequence).

V is TRBV4-2 and J is TRBJ2-1; 7 bases agree with TRBD2. Germline V lookup: CDR1 LGHNA, CDR2 YNFKEQ. J gave up 5 bases and V 4 bases, and 2 bases lay outside the gene matches. The CDR3 is made up of 13 amino acids. The CDR3 DNA sequence: TGTGCCAGCAGCCCTAGCGGCGACAATGAGCAGTTCTTC. It specifies CASSPSGDNEQFF.